This T cell receptor beta chain is drawn from a study of early T cells in non-severe SARS-CoV-2 infection. About the study: It was bulk RNA from unsorted whole blood that was sequenced, and the chains were unpaired.

This clonotype has a count of ten or more. Its antigen is not identified. Unique molecular identifiers tagged individual cDNA molecules. Via MiXCR, TCRdb re-called the 5' RACE reads, giving one row per CDR3 protein. Of fewer than 30,000 distinct CDR3 sequences in the sample, roughly 5% were seen once. General study findings and limits: Matches to VDJdb favored anti-spike CD8 responses and missed private and CD4 specificities.

The CDR3 totals 16 residues. V was pared by 3 bases and J by 6 bases, with 13 bases of the junction left unmatched. The V gene's germline CDR1 is SGHDN and CDR2 FVKESK. This receptor was identified in an adult who was a healthcare worker with PCR-confirmed SARS-CoV-2 infection or an uninfected control (not recorded which). V gene TRBV14 combines with J gene TRBJ2-7; 8 nucleotides line up with TRBD2. Input material: whole blood. CDR3 residues: CASSHLSSGGPAEQYF. The CDR3 region has the DNA TGTGCCAGCAGCCACCTATCGTCGGGGGGGCCCGCCGAGCAGTACTTC.